These 21 T cell receptor beta chains share one sample of origin, sequenced in a study of blood T cell repertoires in COVID-19. Produced via immunoSEQ multiplex PCR; TCRdb's table is partial and in-frame only. The data show about 190,000 clones, around 80% seen once. Sequencing used peripheral blood. The receptors were gathered from an elderly woman with active or convalescent COVID-19.

The rearrangement joins TRBV29-1 to TRBJ1-5, with TRBD1 matching 7 bases. V was clipped by 6 bases and J by 0 bases; unmatched bases: 5. The CDR3 contains 14 residues. The V gene's germline CDR1 is SQVTM and CDR2 ANQGSEA. The DNA for the CDR3 is TGCAGCGTCCAAACAGGGGATAGCAATCAGCCCCAGCATTTT. Translating it yields CSVQTGDSNQPQHF.

The rearrangement uses TRBV5-4 and TRBJ2-2, with D unresolved. Germline V CDR1 and CDR2: SGHNT, YYREEE (reference sequence). This CDR3 has 13 residues. V was shortened by 4 bases and J by 6 bases, with 10 bases between the two germline ends. CDR3 DNA: TGTGCCAGCAGCCCCCGTTATCCCGGGGAGCTGTTTTTT. Translated, it gives CASSPRYPGELFF.

The chain recombines TRBV7-2 with TRBJ1-3; a possible D gene is TRBD1 (6 bases). The germline gives CDR1 SGHTA, CDR2 FQGNSA. With 5 bases removed from V and 3 bases from J, the gap between germline ends came to 14 bases. The CDR3 runs 15 residues. CDR3 in DNA: TGTGCCAGCAGCCCACAGGGAGGGAGTGGAAACACCATATATTTT. Its protein is CASSPQGGSGNTIYF.

The CDR3 spells CASRLGVTANYGYTF. The CDR3, as DNA: TGTGCCAGTAGATTAGGGGTGACAGCTAACTATGGCTACACCTTC. This rearrangement joins TRBV19 to TRBJ1-2, with D possibly matching TRBD1 (5 bases). Trimming left V 6 bases short and J 0 bases short, with 14 bases between. Germline assignment: CDR1 LNHDA and CDR2 SQIVND (reference sequence). This CDR3 contains 15 residues.

In regard to this clone: This same CDR3 is encoded by further DNA sequences in the sample. The V gene is TRBV19, the J gene TRBJ2-7; 9 bases line up with TRBD1. With V trimmed by 5 bases and J by 2 bases, 4 bases remained unmatched. CDR3 size: 14 residues. Germline V gene data show CDR1 as LNHDA and CDR2 as SQIVND (reference sequence). The CDR3 DNA sequence: TGTGCCAGTAGTCCAGGACAGGGGCCCTACGAGCAGTACTTC. Translation gives CASSPGQGPYEQYF.

V and J are TRBV7-2 and TRBJ2-3, with 9 positions matching TRBD2. V lost 1 base to trimming and J lost 5 bases; unmatched junction nucleotides: 7. Germline V gene sequence: CDR1 SGHTA, CDR2 FQGNSA. This CDR3 contains 16 residues. CDR3 sequence: CASSLVASGARDTQYF. The CDR3 coding sequence is TGTGCCAGCAGCTTAGTCGCTAGCGGGGCGCGAGATACGCAGTATTTT.

V is TRBV27 and J is TRBJ1-1; no clear D gene. V lost 5 bases and J 0 bases, leaving 16 bases between the germline ends. This CDR3 spans 16 amino acids. In germline, CDR1 is MNHEY, CDR2 SMNVEV (reference sequence). The CDR3 DNA sequence: TGTGCCAGCAGTCCTCGGGTAGGAGTAATGAACACTGAAGCTTTCTTT. Protein: CASSPRVGVMNTEAFF.

V gene TRBV12-5 combines with J gene TRBJ2-1, with a weak D call TRBD1 (6 bases). The V end was cut by 3 bases, the J end by 0 bases, with 18 bases between. Germline V CDR1 and CDR2: LGHNT, FRNRAP. The length of the CDR3 is 18 residues. CDR3 nucleotides: TGTGCTAGTGGTTTACCGGGGCCTGACAGGAGCTCCTACAATGAGCAGTTCTTC. Amino acid sequence: CASGLPGPDRSSYNEQFF.

This chain links TRBV6-2 or TRBV6-3 with TRBJ2-4; D might be TRBD2 (6 bases). CDR1 is MNHEY and CDR2 is SVGEGT in the germline V gene. The CDR3 is made up of 14 amino acids. Deletions cut 5 bases from V and 3 bases from J, with 11 bases between. CDR3 sequence reads: CASSKGGDKNIQYF. CDR3 nucleotides: TGTGCCAGCAGTAAAGGCGGGGACAAAAACATTCAGTACTTC.

The chain employs TRBV6-5 and TRBJ2-5; D may be TRBD2 (5 bases). The CDR3 length is 13 residues. The germline CDR1 and CDR2 sequences are MNHEY and SVGAGI. The V end was cut by 0 bases, the J end by 5 bases, with 7 bases between. The chain's CDR3 is CASSYSDYETQYF. For the CDR3, the DNA is TGTGCCAGCAGTTACTCCGACTACGAGACCCAGTACTTC.

The count of this clone is one. V and J are TRBV7-9 and TRBJ1-5, with 9 bases that match TRBD1. V was clipped by 1 base and J by 13 bases; unmatched bases: 8. Per germline, CDR1 SEHNR and CDR2 FQNEAQ (reference sequence). This CDR3 contains 14 residues. CDR3 nucleotide sequence: TGTGCCAGCAGCTTAGGACAGGGGGGCGCCTCACAGCATTTT. Amino acid sequence: CASSLGQGGASQHF.

The sample holds a few counts of this clone. The genes are TRBV5-1 and TRBJ2-5; TRBD2 aligns across 9 bases. The CDR3 contains 15 residues. V dropped 4 bases and J dropped 0; count of bases not matched to a gene: 4. Germline V gene lookup returns CDR1 SGHRS and CDR2 YFSETQ. CDR3 coding DNA: TGCGCCAGCAGCGGTCGCGGGGGGGACCAAGAGACCCAGTACTTC. Translation: CASSGRGGDQETQYF.

The rearrangement links TRBV16 to TRBJ2-7; the D gene is possibly TRBD2 (5 bases). Germline V gives CDR1 KGHSY, CDR2 FQNENV. The CDR3 has 15 residues. Trimming removed 4 bases from V and 0 bases from J, with 13 bases in between. CDR3 protein: CASSPRTGSSYEQYF. The CDR3 nucleotides read TGTGCCAGCAGCCCTCGGACTGGGAGCTCCTACGAGCAGTACTTC.

The chain recombines TRBV3-1 (or the pseudogene TRBV3-2) with TRBJ2-2; D not resolved. The CDR3 runs 13 residues. Germline CDR1 is LGHDT and CDR2 is YNNKEL (reference sequence). Deletions cut 6 bases from V and 2 bases from J, with 7 bases between. The CDR3 nucleotides read TGTGCCAGCAGTCTAGGCAACACCGGGGAGCTGTTTTTT. Amino acids: CASSLGNTGELFF.

The chain links TRBV3-1 (or the pseudogene TRBV3-2) to TRBJ2-3, with D tentatively TRBD1 (5 bases). Germline CDR1 reads LGHDT; CDR2 reads YNNKEL (reference sequence). V dropped 1 base and J dropped 6 bases, with 8 bases sitting between them. The length of the CDR3 is 13 residues. The CDR3 DNA reads TGTGCCAGCAGCCAAGGTCCAGGGGATACGCAGTATTTT. Its protein product is CASSQGPGDTQYF.

The chain is built from TRBV6-1 and TRBJ2-2; D possibly corresponds to TRBD2 (6 bases). This CDR3 region has 13 residues. Germline V gives CDR1 MNHNS, CDR2 SASEGT. Trimming shortened V by 3 bases and J by 7 bases, and 9 bases separated the two germline ends. The chain's CDR3 is CASSEWGDGELFF. As DNA, the CDR3 is TGTGCCAGCAGTGAGTGGGGGGACGGGGAGCTGTTTTTT.

The chain is built from TRBV2 and TRBJ2-5, with D unclear. V was shortened by 4 bases and J by 7 bases, with 10 bases between the two germline ends. The CDR3 is 12 residues long. Germline values: CDR1 SNHLY, CDR2 FYNNEI. For the CDR3, the DNA is TGTGCCAGCAGTGGCGGATTGAGGACCCAGTACTTC. This gives the protein CASSGGLRTQYF. Complete variable domain (other parts from reference TRBV2 and TRBJ2-5): EPEVTQTPSHQVTQMGQEVILRCVPISNHLYFYWYRQILGQKVEFLVSFYNNEISEKSEIFDDQFSVERPDGSNFTLKIRSTKLEDSAMYFCASSGGLRTQYFGPGTRLLVL.

This sequence joins TRBV28 and TRBJ2-7, with D hard to call. The CDR3 totals 13 residues. Germline CDR1 is MDHEN and CDR2 is SYDVKM. V lost 3 bases and J 6 bases, leaving 12 bases between the germline ends. The CDR3 sequence: CASSFTYAPEQYF. DNA of the CDR3: TGTGCCAGCAGTTTTACTTACGCCCCCGAGCAGTACTTC.

This sequence joins TRBV6-5 and TRBJ1-4, with D unresolved. The CDR3 is made up of 13 amino acids. CDR1 MNHEY and CDR2 SVGAGI come from the germline V gene. The germline V and J ends were trimmed by 8 bases and 8 bases, with 15 bases remaining between them. The CDR3 bases are TGTGCCAGCGGACCCGGGAGGTGGGAAAAACTGTTTTTT. This translates into CASGPGRWEKLFF.

In this sample, this clone turned up once. The chain employs TRBV9 and TRBJ2-3; D unclear. CDR1 is SGDLS, CDR2 YYNGEE, per germline. The V end was cut by 0 bases, the J end by 10 bases, with 9 bases between. There are 12 residues in the CDR3. CDR3 sequence reads: CASSVVTAAQYF. The CDR3 nucleotides are TGTGCCAGCAGCGTAGTTACGGCGGCGCAGTATTTT.

The chain couples TRBV9 to TRBJ2-2; weak D call: TRBD2 (6 bases). The V gene lost 0 bases and the J gene lost 6 bases, with 15 bases spanning the gap. CDR1 and CDR2 (germline): SGDLS, YYNGEE. The CDR3 has 16 amino acids. Here the CDR3 reads CASSVGGGPTAGELFF. The CDR3 coding sequence is TGTGCCAGCAGCGTAGGCGGAGGGCCGACGGCCGGGGAGCTGTTTTTT.